These 14 T cell receptor beta chains originate from one sample sequenced in a study of T cell clonality in common variable immunodeficiency. Study-wide results and limits: Reportedly, TCR beta sequences from common variable immunodeficiency showed fewer deletions and N-nucleotide insertions.

TCRdb keeps only in-frame clones here, not all; method: immunoSEQ multiplex PCR. In total the sample includes more than 1,500 clones, none of them seen once. Antigens for these TCRs are unknown. The sample taken for sequencing was peripheral blood mononuclear cells. The origin of the receptors is a human donor with common variable immunodeficiency.

Details on this clone: The observed sequence ends 3 residues before the CDR3 terminus, with the missing tail filled in from the germline J gene. The J gene is TRBJ2-4, the V gene TRBV7-6, with a tentative D call TRBD2 (6 bases). The CDR3 spans 14 residues. The germline V and J ends were trimmed by 4 bases and 2 bases, with 9 bases remaining between them. CDR1 is SGHVS and CDR2 is FNYEAQ in the germline V gene. The CDR3 DNA, read in part, is TGTGCCAGCAGCTCCGGGGGTCCCAAAAACATT. Protein sequence: CASSSGGPKNI. The complete CDR3 sequence is CASSSGGPKNIQYF.

With regard to this clone: Germline is not matched at one junction end, which may reflect a read error. The CDR3 end is not reached by the read, which stops 3 residues before it; the germline J gene fills it in. The chain carries TRBV19 and TRBJ2-7, with 9 bases fitting TRBD1. The CDR3 totals 16 residues. Germline V lookup: CDR1 LNHDA, CDR2 SQIVND (reference sequence). CDR3 bases read: TGTGCCAGTAGCATAGGGACAGGGATATTAGCCTACGAG. Translated: CASSIGTGILAYE. The full CDR3 protein reads CASSIGTGILAYEQYF.

The table lists this clone with a few counts. The observed sequence ends 3 residues before the CDR3 terminus, with the missing tail filled in from the germline J gene. The rearrangement uses TRBV19 and TRBJ1-5; 10 nucleotides align to TRBD1. The germline V gene encodes CDR1 LNHDA and CDR2 SQIVND (reference sequence). The junction had 5 bases not matched to a gene; V was cut back by 6 bases and J by 3 bases. This CDR3 spans 15 amino acids. The CDR3 sequence: CASRPGTGVNQPQHF. The sequenced CDR3 bases are TGTGCCAGTAGGCCCGGGACAGGGGTCAATCAGCCC. The full variable domain, completed using reference TRBV19 and TRBJ1-5, is DGGITQSPKYLFRKEGQNVTLSCEQNLNHDAMYWYRQDPGQGLRLIYYSQIVNDFQKGDIAEGYSVSREKKESFPLTVTSAQKNPTAFYLCASRPGTGVNQPQHFGDGTRLSIL.

Comments on this clone: The missing CDR3 end, 3 residues past where the read stops, is filled in from the germline J gene. The same CDR3 can be traced to other DNA sequences in this sample. The chain links TRBV6-1 to TRBJ2-7; the match to TRBD1 covers 10 bases. Losses at the gene ends were 4 bases for V and 5 bases for J; bases not matched to a gene: 5. The CDR3 length is 14 residues. Per germline, CDR1 MNHNS and CDR2 SASEGT. The CDR3 DNA, read in part, is TGTGCCAGCAGTGCGAGGACAGGGGGGAACGAG. It translates to CASSARTGGNE. The CDR3 reads in full as CASSARTGGNEQYF.

This clone is deemed medium-sized. Read sequence stops 3 residues before the CDR3 end, and the germline J gene provides the missing end. V usage is TRBV19 and J usage is TRBJ1-3; perhaps TRBD1 as D (6 bases). The CDR3 runs 17 residues. Germline CDR1 is LNHDA and CDR2 is SQIVND (reference sequence). Trimming took 7 bases from V and 0 from J, leaving 19 bases between them. The sequenced CDR3 bases are TGTGCCAGTAAACCCGACAGGAACAAAAACTCTGGAAACACC. It codes for CASKPDRNKNSGNT. The full CDR3 sequence reads CASKPDRNKNSGNTIYF.

As to this clone: The CDR3 end falls 3 residues outside the read, so it is completed with the germline J gene. The gene calls are TRBV7-2 and TRBJ2-1; D is undetermined. Germline lookup yields CDR1 SGHTA and CDR2 FQGNSA. V was cut by 4 bases and J by 7 bases, with 8 bases left in between. This CDR3 is 12 amino acids long. This CDR3 reads CASSSPLNEQFF. CDR3 bases read: TGTGCCAGCAGCTCTCCCCTAAATGAG.

This clone was detected a few times. The read finishes 3 residues shy of the CDR3 end, and the germline J gene is used to complete it. The V call is TRBV7-3, the J call TRBJ2-2; 7 positions match TRBD1. Looked up from germline, CDR1 is SGHTA and CDR2 is FQGTGA. The CDR3 contains 15 residues. J gave up 1 base and V 5 bases, and 4 bases lay outside the gene matches. The CDR3 reads CASSLGTVNTGELFF. The DNA read from the CDR3 is TGTGCCAGCAGCCTAGGGACAGTGAACACCGGGGAG. Looking up the rest from reference TRBV7-3 and TRBJ2-2 gives the full variable domain: GAGVSQTPSNKVTEKGKYVELRCDPISGHTALYWYRQSLGQGPEFLIYFQGTGAADDSGLPNDRFFAVRPEGSVSTLKIQRTERGDSAVYLCASSLGTVNTGELFFGEGSRLTVL.

By share, this clone counts as medium-sized. The missing CDR3 end, 3 residues past where the read stops, is filled in from the germline J gene. The J gene is TRBJ2-7, the V gene TRBV29-1; 8 bases agree with TRBD1. The V segment lost 2 bases and the J segment 5 bases; nucleotides outside the gene matches: 5. The CDR3 extends over 13 amino acids. Germline V lookup: CDR1 SQVTM, CDR2 ANQGSEA. CDR3 loop: CSVEHDRGHEQYF. CDR3 DNA, as far as it was read: TGCAGCGTTGAACACGACAGGGGCCACGAG.

On this clone: The CDR3 end lies 3 residues beyond the end of the read and is filled in from the germline J gene. The rearrangement uses TRBV7-2 and TRBJ1-1; TRBD1 might be the D (6 bases). Looked up from germline, CDR1 is SGHTA and CDR2 is FQGNSA. The V and J ends lost 5 bases and 1 base respectively, with 14 bases between them. The CDR3 length is 15 residues. The chain's CDR3 is CASSIQGPGNTEAFF. CDR3 bases read: TGTGCCAGCAGCATTCAGGGGCCCGGGAACACTGAA.

With respect to this clone: The CDR3 end is not reached by the read, which stops 3 residues before it; the germline J gene fills it in. The chain has TRBV19 and TRBJ2-1; 8 bases agree with TRBD1. The germline gives CDR1 LNHDA, CDR2 SQIVND (reference sequence). The CDR3 totals 16 residues. Trimming took 0 bases from V and 7 from J; bases not matched to a gene: 8. The CDR3 region is CASSIDWTGIINEQFF. The sequenced CDR3 bases are TGTGCCAGTAGTATAGATTGGACAGGGATTATTAATGAG.

This clone is classed as medium-sized (0.01 to 0.1%). The read comes to an end 3 residues before the CDR3 does, leaving the germline J gene to fill in the end. This chain connects TRBV18 to TRBJ1-2; TRBD1 is a possible D gene (6 bases). The length of the CDR3 is 14 residues. Germline V gives CDR1 KGHSH, CDR2 LQKENI. The ends were cut back, 3 bases at V and 4 bases at J, with 12 bases in the middle. The CDR3 bases that were read are TGTGCCAGCTCACCGCCCCACAGGGCCTATGGC. Its protein product is CASSPPHRAYG. The complete CDR3 sequence is CASSPPHRAYGYTF.

By frequency in the sample, this clone is medium-sized. The CDR3 DNA, read in part, is TGTGCCAGCAGCAAAGAGCGGACAGGGGGCACCTACGAG. Translated: CASSKERTGGTYE. The full CDR3 protein is CASSKERTGGTYEQYF. The genes are TRBV9 and TRBJ2-7; 11 bases line up with TRBD1. The read halts 3 residues ahead of the CDR3 end, with the missing end drawn from the germline J gene. CDR1 is SGDLS, CDR2 YYNGEE, per germline. The CDR3 loop spans 16 amino acids. V dropped 4 bases and J dropped 2; count of bases not matched to a gene: 8.

As for this clone: The observed sequence ends 3 residues before the CDR3 terminus, with the missing tail filled in from the germline J gene. The rearrangement joins TRBV13 to TRBJ2-5; D ambiguous. CDR1 is PRHDT, CDR2 FYEKMQ, per germline (reference sequence). Trimming took 5 bases from V and 1 from J, leaving 14 bases between them. The CDR3 runs 15 residues. Partial CDR3 DNA: TGTGCCAGCAGCCCGAAGGGCAGCCTCCAAGAGACC. This gives the protein CASSPKGSLQET. In full, the CDR3 is CASSPKGSLQETQYF.

This clone was seen a few times. The CDR3 end lies 3 residues beyond the end of the read and is filled in from the germline J gene. The gene calls are TRBV7-9 and TRBJ2-3, with 12 nucleotides matching TRBD1. This CDR3 is 15 amino acids long. V was pared by 6 bases and J by 5 bases, with 6 bases of the junction left unmatched. Per germline, CDR1 SEHNR and CDR2 FQNEAQ (reference sequence). CDR3 DNA, as far as it was read: TGTGCCAGCAGGGGACAGGGGGCGGGAAGAGATACG. This gives the protein CASRGQGAGRDT. The whole CDR3 protein is CASRGQGAGRDTQYF.